This T cell receptor beta chain stems from a study of blood T cells in healthy people across ages. Study findings and constraints: Donor CMV status was unknown, possibly confounding expanded clonotype changes.

Concerning this clonotype itself: As yet, its antigen is unknown.

At least 5.5 micrograms of total RNA were extracted per sample. Combining a sample-barcoded 5' primer with a J-beta primer mix, a second PCR ran for roughly 7 to 12 cycles. MiXCR, run by TCRdb on the 5' RACE reads, gives a single entry per CDR3 protein. The table lists about 970,000 distinct CDR3 sequences, roughly 51% of them singletons. CDR3 length equals 12 residues. Trimming cost V 5 bases and J 7 bases; bases outside gene matches: 5. Germline V gene sequence: CDR1 MNHEY, CDR2 SVGAGI. The sequence was collected from a woman aged 55-69 years in good health. Material: blood. The rearrangement links TRBV6-5 to TRBJ2-7; 7 nucleotides line up with TRBD1. CDR3 coding DNA: TGTGCCAGCAGTAGGGACAGCATGGAGCAGTACTTC. It specifies CASSRDSMEQYF.